This TCR beta chain was sequenced during a study of regulatory T cells in long-lasting Graves disease. In its sample, this clonotype was seen many times. The target antigen is unknown. General study points: Persistent Graves' patients showed less TCR diversity than newly diagnosed ones.

As for time point: persistent/refractory GD, antithyroid drugs over 5 years with positive TRAb. The TCR library was made from RNA extracted from PBMCs. Investigators prepared the TCR beta libraries by applying iRepertoire HTBI primers and Arm-PCR of CDR3 regions. One entry per CDR3 protein results from TCRdb running MiXCR on the multiplex PCR reads. Here the sample spans around 450,000 distinct CDR3 sequences, around a fifth being singletons. Germline lookup yields CDR1 SGHRS and CDR2 YFSETQ. Trimming took off 5 bases at V and 0 bases at J, with 18 bases between the two ends. The CDR3 sequence is 16 residues long.

This receptor was identified in a female donor with Graves disease. The rearrangement joins TRBV5-1 to TRBJ2-7; possible D gene TRBD2, 7 bases. Sequenced material: peripheral blood mononuclear cells (PBMCs), taken when the disease was refractory, from a patient treated with antithyroid drugs. The CDR3 sequence: CASSLGGRTVSYEQYF. The CDR3 DNA is TGCGCCAGCAGTCTGGGGGGGAGGACAGTCTCCTACGAGCAGTACTTC.